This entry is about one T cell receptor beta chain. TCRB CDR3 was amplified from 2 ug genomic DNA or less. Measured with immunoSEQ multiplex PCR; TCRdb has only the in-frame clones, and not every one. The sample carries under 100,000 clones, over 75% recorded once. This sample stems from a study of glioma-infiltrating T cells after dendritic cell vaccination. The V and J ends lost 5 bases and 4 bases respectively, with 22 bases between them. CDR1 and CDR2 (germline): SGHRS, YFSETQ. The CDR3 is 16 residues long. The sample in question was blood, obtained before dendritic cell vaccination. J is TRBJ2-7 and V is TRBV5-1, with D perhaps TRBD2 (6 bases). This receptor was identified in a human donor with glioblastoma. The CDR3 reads CASRLAAGTHQYEQYF. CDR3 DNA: TGCGCCAGCAGACTCGCGGCAGGGACTCACCAATACGAGCAGTACTTC.